This TCR beta chain was found in a study of blood T cell repertoires in COVID-19. Study details: The United States, Italy and Spain supplied acute and convalescent COVID-19 samples. PBMCs, B-cell-depleted T cells, or T cells provided the cDNA or gDNA that made up the material.

The CDR3 has 15 amino acids. The V and J ends lost 3 bases and 6 bases, in that order; junction bases with no gene match: 8. The V gene's germline CDR1 is LNHNV and CDR2 YYDKDF (reference sequence). The assay was immunoSEQ multiplex PCR, and TCRdb's table has in-frame clones only and misses some. The sample includes 250,000 to 350,000 clones, about 87% of them seen just once. Assignment of participants to cohorts was predicated upon participant-reported clinical history. Donors of Cohort 3 who recovered were those that had two negative PCRs, clearance, or symptom resolution. The receptor comes from a woman in her 50s who had recovered from COVID-19. Material: PBMCs or T cells enriched from blood (not recorded which). The chain couples TRBV15 to TRBJ2-7; 10 bases align to TRBD1. The CDR3 nucleotides read TGTGCCACCAGCAGTCCCGGGACAGGGGTTGGCGAGCAGTACTTC. This sequence encodes CATSSPGTGVGEQYF.